This T cell receptor (beta chain) originates from a study of blood T cells in healthy people across ages. The CDR3 loop spans 16 amino acids. Germline V lookup: CDR1 SGHRS, CDR2 YFSETQ. V was trimmed by 4 bases and J by 2 bases, leaving 16 bases between them. Sample-barcoded 5' priming and a J-beta primer mix drove a second PCR of 7 to 11 cycles. Through a template-switch adaptor with 12 random nucleotides, each cDNA molecule received a tag. TCRdb redid the calling of the 5' RACE reads with MiXCR, one entry per CDR3 protein. The sample shows 1.8 million or so distinct CDR3 sequences, 39% of them seen only once. Overall study results and limits: Getting older went along with TCR beta diversity per million T cells dropping roughly linearly. Higher naive T cell percentage went strongly together with higher TCR beta diversity.

Donors ranged from about 6 to 90 years old and were healthy Caucasians in Russia. Concerning this clonotype: Its target is unknown.

Sequences were obtained from blood. The gene calls are TRBV5-1 and TRBJ2-1; possibly TRBD2 for D (6 bases). The source is a human donor in good health. CDR3 loop: CASSRGGAATYNEQFF. CDR3 in DNA: TGCGCCAGCAGCCGGGGAGGAGCGGCCACCTACAATGAGCAGTTCTTC.